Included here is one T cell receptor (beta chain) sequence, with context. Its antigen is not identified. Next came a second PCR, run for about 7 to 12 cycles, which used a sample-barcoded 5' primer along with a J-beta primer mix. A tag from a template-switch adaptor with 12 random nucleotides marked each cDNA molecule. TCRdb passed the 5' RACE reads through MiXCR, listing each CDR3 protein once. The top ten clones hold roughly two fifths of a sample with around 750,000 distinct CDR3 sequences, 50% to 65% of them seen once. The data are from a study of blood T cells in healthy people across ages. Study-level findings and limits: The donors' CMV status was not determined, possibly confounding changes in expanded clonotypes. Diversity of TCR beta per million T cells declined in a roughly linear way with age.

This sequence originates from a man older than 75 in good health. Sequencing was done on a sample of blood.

CDR3 DNA sequence: TGTGCCACCCACCCTGGGGGCTCCTATAATTCACCCCTCCACTTT. This gives the protein CATHPGGSYNSPLHF. The chain has TRBV3-1 and TRBJ1-6; TRBD1 might be the D (5 bases). Deletions cut 10 bases from V and 0 bases from J, with 13 bases between. This CDR3 is built from 15 residues. Germline values: CDR1 LGHDT, CDR2 YNNKEL (reference sequence).